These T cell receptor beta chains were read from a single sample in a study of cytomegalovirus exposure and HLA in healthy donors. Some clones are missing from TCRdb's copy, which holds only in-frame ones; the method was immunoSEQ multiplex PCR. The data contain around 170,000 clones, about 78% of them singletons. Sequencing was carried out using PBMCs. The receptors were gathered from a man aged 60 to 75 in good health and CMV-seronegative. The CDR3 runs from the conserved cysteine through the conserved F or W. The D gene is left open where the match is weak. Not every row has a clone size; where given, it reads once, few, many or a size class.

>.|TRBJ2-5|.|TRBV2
CASTQRQVQETQYF
TGTGCCAGCACCCAACGACAGGTACAAGAGACCCAGTACTTC
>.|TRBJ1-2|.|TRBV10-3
CAIKARLEDYGYTF
TGTGCCATCAAGGCCCGATTAGAGGATTATGGCTACACCTTC
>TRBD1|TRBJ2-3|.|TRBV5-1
CASSLDRGQDTQYF
TGCGCCAGCAGCCTGGACAGGGGGCAAGATACGCAGTATTTT
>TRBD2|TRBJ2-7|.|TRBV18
CASSPRASGSYEQYF
TGTGCCAGCTCCCCTCGCGCTAGCGGGAGCTACGAGCAGTACTTC
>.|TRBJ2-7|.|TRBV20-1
CSAYRSYEQYF
TGCAGTGCTTATCGGTCCTACGAGCAGTACTTC
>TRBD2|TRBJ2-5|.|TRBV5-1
CASSLSGGSSETQYF
TGCGCCAGCAGCTTGAGTGGCGGGAGCTCGGAGACCCAGTACTTC
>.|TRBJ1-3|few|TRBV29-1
CSVGGAGNTIYF
TGCAGCGTCGGAGGGGCCGGAAACACCATATATTTT
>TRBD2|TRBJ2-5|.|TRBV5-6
CASSIALAGVQTQYF
TGTGCCAGCAGCATCGCACTAGCGGGCGTGCAGACCCAGTACTTC
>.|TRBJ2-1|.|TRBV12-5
CASGLGQDPSYNEQFF
TGTGCTAGTGGTTTGGGACAGGACCCCTCCTACAATGAGCAGTTCTTC
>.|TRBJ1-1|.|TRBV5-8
CASSPAENTEAFF
TGTGCCAGCAGTCCGGCGGAGAACACTGAAGCTTTCTTT
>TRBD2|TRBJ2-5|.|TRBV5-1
CASSGSGSWGQETQYF
TGCGCCAGCAGCGGAAGCGGGAGCTGGGGACAAGAGACCCAGTACTTC
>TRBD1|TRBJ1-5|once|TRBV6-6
CASSPGTDNQPQNF
TGTGCCAGCAGTCCCGGGACAGATAATCAGCCCCAGAATTTT
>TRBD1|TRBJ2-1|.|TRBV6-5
CASSYSKWDSSFF
TGTGCCAGCAGTTACTCGAAGTGGGACAGTTCGTTCTTC
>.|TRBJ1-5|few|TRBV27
CASRPEGYSNQPQHF
TGTGCCAGCCGTCCGGAGGGCTATAGCAATCAGCCCCAGCATTTT
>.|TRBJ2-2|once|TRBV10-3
CAISFSDSFTGELFF
TGTGCCATCTCATTCTCGGACAGCTTCACCGGGGAGCTGTTTTTT
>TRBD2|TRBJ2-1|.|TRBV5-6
CASSSETRTRDEQFF
TGTGCCAGCAGTTCCGAGACACGGACTAGGGATGAGCAGTTCTTC
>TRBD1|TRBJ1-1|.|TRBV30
CAWAQTGISSGTEAFF
TGTGCCTGGGCCCAGACAGGGATTTCCTCGGGGACTGAAGCTTTCTTT
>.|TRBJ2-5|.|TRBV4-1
CASSQGGETQYF
TGCGCCAGCAGCCAAGGAGGGGAGACCCAGTACTTC
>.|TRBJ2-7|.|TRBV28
CASSLPRRGSYEQYF
TGTGCCAGCAGTCTACCACGGAGGGGCTCCTACGAGCAGTACTTC
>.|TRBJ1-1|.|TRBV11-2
CASSSGTTLNTEAFF
TGTGCCAGCAGTTCCGGGACAACACTGAACACTGAAGCTTTCTTT
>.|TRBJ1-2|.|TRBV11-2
CASSLGTGIIRYGYTF
TGTGCCAGCAGCTTGGGCACAGGGATAATTCGCTATGGCTACACCTTC
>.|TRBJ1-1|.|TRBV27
CASSLSGGTEAFF
TGTGCCAGCAGTTTATCCGGAGGGACTGAAGCTTTCTTT
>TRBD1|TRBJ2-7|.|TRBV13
CASSSRDRVYEQYF
TGTGCCAGCAGCTCCCGGGACAGGGTCTACGAGCAGTACTTC
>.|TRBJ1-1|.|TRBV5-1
CASSLSEVTEAFF
TGCGCCAGCAGCTTGTCCGAGGTAACTGAAGCTTTCTTT
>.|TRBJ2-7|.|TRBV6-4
CASNPNSYYEQYF
TGTGCCAGCAATCCCAATTCCTATTACGAGCAGTACTTC
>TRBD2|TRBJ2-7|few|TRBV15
CATSRPGLASEQYF
TGTGCCACCAGCAGACCGGGACTAGCTTCCGAGCAGTACTTC
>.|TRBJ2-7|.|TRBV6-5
CASSTTRSYEQYF
TGTGCCAGCAGTACGACACGATCCTACGAGCAGTACTTC
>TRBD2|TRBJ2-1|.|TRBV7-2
CASSFSGSGSSYNEQFF
TGTGCCAGCAGCTTCTCCGGTAGCGGGAGCTCCTACAATGAGCAGTTCTTC
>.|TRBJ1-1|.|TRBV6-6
CASSYRQANTEAFF
TGTGCCAGCAGTTACAGGCAGGCGAACACTGAAGCTTTCTTT
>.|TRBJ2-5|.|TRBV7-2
CASSLSPSGRETQYF
TGTGCCAGCAGCCTTTCCCCCAGCGGGCGGGAGACCCAGTACTTC
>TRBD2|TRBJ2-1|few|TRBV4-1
CASSPSSGSYNEQFF
TGCGCCAGCAGCCCGTCTAGCGGGAGCTACAATGAGCAGTTCTTC
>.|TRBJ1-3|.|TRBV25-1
CASSGVTTSGNTIYF
TGTGCCAGCAGTGGAGTCACCACCTCTGGAAACACCATATATTTT
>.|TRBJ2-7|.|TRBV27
CASIHQYEQYF
TGTGCCAGCATCCATCAGTACGAGCAGTACTTC
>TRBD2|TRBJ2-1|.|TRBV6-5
CASSKLAGVNEQFF
TGTGCCAGCAGTAAACTAGCGGGGGTGAATGAGCAGTTCTTC
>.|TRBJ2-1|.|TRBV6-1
CASSDGGGPNEQFF
TGTGCCAGCAGTGATGGGGGGGGGCCAAATGAGCAGTTCTTC
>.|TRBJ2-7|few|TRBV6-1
CASSPRREYEQYF
TGTGCCAGCAGTCCGCGACGGGAATACGAGCAGTACTTC
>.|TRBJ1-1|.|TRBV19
CASSIADSNTEAFF
TGTGCCAGTAGTATAGCAGATTCGAACACTGAAGCTTTCTTT
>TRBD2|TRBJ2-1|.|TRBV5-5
CASSFRGFGGSSYNEQFF
TGTGCCAGCAGCTTTAGAGGTTTCGGGGGGAGCTCCTACAATGAGCAGTTCTTC
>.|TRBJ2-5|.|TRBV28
CASSTTTVKQETQYF
TGTGCCAGCAGTACTACGACAGTAAAGCAAGAGACCCAGTACTTC
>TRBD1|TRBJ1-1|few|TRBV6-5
CASSLRGSTEAFF
TGTGCCAGCAGCCTCAGGGGGTCCACTGAAGCTTTCTTT
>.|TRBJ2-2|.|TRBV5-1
CASSTGVTGFTTGELFF
TGCGCCAGCAGCACTGGCGTGACAGGATTTACCACCGGGGAGCTGTTTTTT
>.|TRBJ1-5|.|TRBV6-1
CASSDYRVFQPQNF
TGTGCCAGCAGTGACTACAGGGTTTTTCAGCCCCAGAATTTT
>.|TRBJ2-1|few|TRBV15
CATSRDQGVAGSCIQFF
TGTGCCACCAGCAGAGATCAAGGGGTAGCTGGGTCATGCATACAGTTCTTC
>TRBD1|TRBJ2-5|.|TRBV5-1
CASSRGTGFQETQYF
TGCGCCAGCAGCCGCGGGACAGGGTTTCAAGAGACCCAGTACTTC
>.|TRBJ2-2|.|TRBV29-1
CSVGLGGNTGELFF
TGCAGCGTTGGGCTGGGGGGGAACACCGGGGAGCTGTTTTTT
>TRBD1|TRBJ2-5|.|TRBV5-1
CASSLGQGVETQYF
TGCGCCAGCAGCTTGGGGCAGGGGGTAGAGACCCAGTACTTC
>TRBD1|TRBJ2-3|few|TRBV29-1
CSVGDRGADTQYF
TGCAGCGTTGGGGACAGGGGCGCAGATACGCAGTATTTT
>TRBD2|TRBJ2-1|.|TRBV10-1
CASKAGGPSYNEQFF
TGCGCCAGCAAGGCGGGAGGGCCGAGTTACAATGAGCAGTTCTTC
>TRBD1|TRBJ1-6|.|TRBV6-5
CASSYSGTENNSPLHF
TGTGCCAGCAGTTACTCAGGGACAGAGAATAATTCACCCCTCCACTTT
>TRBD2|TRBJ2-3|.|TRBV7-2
CASSEGLAGGPWNTQYF
TGTGCCAGCAGCGAGGGACTAGCGGGAGGGCCATGGAATACGCAGTATTTT
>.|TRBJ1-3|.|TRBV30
CAWRGRLTSGNTIYF
TGTGCCTGGAGGGGCAGGCTAACCTCTGGAAACACCATATATTTT
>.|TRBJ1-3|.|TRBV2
CASSGSTTGNTIYF
TGTGCCAGCAGTGGCTCGACAACTGGAAACACCATATATTTT
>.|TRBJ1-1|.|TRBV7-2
CASNARGSGWDTEAFF
TGTGCCAGCAACGCCCGAGGGTCAGGCTGGGACACTGAAGCTTTCTTT